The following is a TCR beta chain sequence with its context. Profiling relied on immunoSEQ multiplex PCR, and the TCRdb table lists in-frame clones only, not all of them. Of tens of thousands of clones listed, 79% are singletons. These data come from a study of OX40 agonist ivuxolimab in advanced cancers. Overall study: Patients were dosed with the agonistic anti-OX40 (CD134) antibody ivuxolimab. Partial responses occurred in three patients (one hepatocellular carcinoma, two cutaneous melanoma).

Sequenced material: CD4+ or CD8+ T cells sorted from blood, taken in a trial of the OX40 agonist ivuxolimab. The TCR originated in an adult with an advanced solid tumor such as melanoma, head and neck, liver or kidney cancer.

CDR3 DNA: TGTGCCAGCAGCTTGCCGGTTGGCGGCTACACCTTC. It specifies CASSLPVGGYTF. The rearrangement uses TRBV7-9 and TRBJ1-2, with D uncertain. The CDR3 is 12 residues long. Germline values: CDR1 SEHNR, CDR2 FQNEAQ (reference sequence). V shed 3 bases and J shed 8 bases, with 10 bases lying between them.